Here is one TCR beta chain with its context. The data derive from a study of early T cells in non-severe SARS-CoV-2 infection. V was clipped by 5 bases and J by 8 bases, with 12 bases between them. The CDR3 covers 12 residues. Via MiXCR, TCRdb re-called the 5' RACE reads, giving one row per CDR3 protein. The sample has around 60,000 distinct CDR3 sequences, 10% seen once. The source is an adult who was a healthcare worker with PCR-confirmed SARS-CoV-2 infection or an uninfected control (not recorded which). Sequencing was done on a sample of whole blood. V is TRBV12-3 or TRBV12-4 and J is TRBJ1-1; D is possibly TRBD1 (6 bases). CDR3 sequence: CASSPRQAEAFF. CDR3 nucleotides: TGTGCCAGCAGTCCCAGACAGGCCGAAGCTTTCTTT.